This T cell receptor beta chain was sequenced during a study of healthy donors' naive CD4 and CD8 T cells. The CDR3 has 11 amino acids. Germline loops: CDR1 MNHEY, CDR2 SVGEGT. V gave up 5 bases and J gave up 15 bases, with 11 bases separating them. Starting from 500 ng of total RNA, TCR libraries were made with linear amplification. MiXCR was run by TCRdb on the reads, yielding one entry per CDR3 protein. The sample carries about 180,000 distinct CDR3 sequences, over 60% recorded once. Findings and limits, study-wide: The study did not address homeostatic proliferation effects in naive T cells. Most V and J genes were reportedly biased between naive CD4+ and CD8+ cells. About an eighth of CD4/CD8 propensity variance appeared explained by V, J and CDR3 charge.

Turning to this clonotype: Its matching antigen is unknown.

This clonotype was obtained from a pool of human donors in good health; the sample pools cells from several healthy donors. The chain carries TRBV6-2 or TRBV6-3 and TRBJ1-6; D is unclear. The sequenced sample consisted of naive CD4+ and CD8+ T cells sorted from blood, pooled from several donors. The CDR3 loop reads CASSPHESLHF. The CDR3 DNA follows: TGTGCCAGCAGTCCACACGAGAGCCTCCACTTT.